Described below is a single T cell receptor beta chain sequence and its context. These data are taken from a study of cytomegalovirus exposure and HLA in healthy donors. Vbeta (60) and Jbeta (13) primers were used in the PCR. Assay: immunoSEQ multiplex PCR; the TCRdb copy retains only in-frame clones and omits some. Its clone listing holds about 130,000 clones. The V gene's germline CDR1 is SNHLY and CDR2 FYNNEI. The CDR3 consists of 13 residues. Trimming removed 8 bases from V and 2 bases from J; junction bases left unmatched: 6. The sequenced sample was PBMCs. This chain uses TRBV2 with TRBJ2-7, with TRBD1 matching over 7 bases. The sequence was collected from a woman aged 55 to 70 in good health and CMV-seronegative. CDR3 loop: CASGQASTYEQYF. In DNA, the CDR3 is TGTGCCAGCGGACAGGCCTCCACCTACGAGCAGTACTTC.